The rows below give T cell receptor beta chains drawn from one sample of a study of blood T cell repertoires in COVID-19. The table came from immunoSEQ multiplex PCR; TCRdb's copy has only in-frame clones and leaves some out. This sample yields under 250,000 clones, of which under 90% are seen a single time; about 2.5% belongs to the top ten. The sample consisted of peripheral blood. The receptor set was obtained from a woman in her forties with active or convalescent COVID-19. Each CDR3 is given with its conserved first and last residue. Fields, in order: J gene, CDR3 length, V gene, D gene, clone size, CDR3 protein, CDR3 DNA. The D gene is left open where the match is weak. Rows give clone size only sometimes, using once, few, many, or a class for an expanded clone.

TRBJ2-1 19 TRBV7-6 TRBD2 few CASSLAGLAELSSYNEQFF TGTGCCAGCAGCTTAGCGGGGCTAGCGGAATTGAGCTCCTACAATGAGCAGTTCTTC
TRBJ1-5 20 TRBV14 TRBD1 once CASSHRDRDRGIRGNQPQHF TGTGCCAGCAGCCATAGGGACCGGGACAGGGGAATTAGGGGCAATCAGCCCCAGCATTTT
TRBJ1-4 16 TRBV5-1 . . CASSLAEGVDGEKLFF TGCGCCAGCAGCTTGGCCGAGGGGGTAGACGGTGAAAAACTGTTTTTT
TRBJ1-6 14 TRBV7-9 . once CASSSDSSNSPLHF TGTGCCAGCAGCTCGGACAGTTCTAATTCACCCCTCCACTTT
TRBJ2-3 15 TRBV19 TRBD2 . CASSILSGGPDTQYF TGTGCCAGTAGTATTCTTAGCGGGGGTCCCGATACGCAGTATTTT
TRBJ2-3 15 TRBV6-5 TRBD1 . CASSYSGQGKDTQYF TGTGCCAGCAGTTACTCGGGACAGGGTAAAGATACGCAGTATTTT
TRBJ1-1 14 TRBV19 . . CASRIGGLGTEAFF TGTGCCAGTAGGATCGGGGGTTTGGGCACTGAAGCTTTCTTT
TRBJ1-1 16 TRBV18 . . CASSPGDDPMNTEAFF TGTGCCAGCTCACCCGGAGACGATCCTATGAACACTGAAGCTTTCTTT
TRBJ2-5 17 TRBV4-2 TRBD2 . CASSQVGAGGGRETQYF TGTGCCAGCAGCCAAGTGGGAGCGGGAGGGGGTCGGGAGACCCAGTACTTC
TRBJ2-6 18 TRBV11-2 TRBD1 . CASSLEWGQGSGANVLTF TGTGCCAGCAGCTTAGAGTGGGGACAGGGATCTGGGGCCAACGTCCTGACTTTC
TRBJ2-2 15 TRBV5-6 . . CASSLVFRGTGELFF TGTGCCAGCAGCTTGGTTTTCAGGGGAACCGGGGAGCTGTTTTTT
TRBJ2-3 15 TRBV7-2 TRBD1 . CASSFAGTGGDTQYF TGTGCCAGCAGCTTCGCCGGGACAGGGGGAGATACGCAGTATTTT
TRBJ1-4 14 TRBV30 . . CAWSVVATNEKLFF TGTGCCTGGAGTGTCGTTGCAACTAATGAAAAACTGTTTTTT
TRBJ2-3 14 TRBV5-4 . . CASSSASSTDTQYF TGTGCCAGCAGCTCAGCGTCTAGCACAGATACGCAGTATTTT